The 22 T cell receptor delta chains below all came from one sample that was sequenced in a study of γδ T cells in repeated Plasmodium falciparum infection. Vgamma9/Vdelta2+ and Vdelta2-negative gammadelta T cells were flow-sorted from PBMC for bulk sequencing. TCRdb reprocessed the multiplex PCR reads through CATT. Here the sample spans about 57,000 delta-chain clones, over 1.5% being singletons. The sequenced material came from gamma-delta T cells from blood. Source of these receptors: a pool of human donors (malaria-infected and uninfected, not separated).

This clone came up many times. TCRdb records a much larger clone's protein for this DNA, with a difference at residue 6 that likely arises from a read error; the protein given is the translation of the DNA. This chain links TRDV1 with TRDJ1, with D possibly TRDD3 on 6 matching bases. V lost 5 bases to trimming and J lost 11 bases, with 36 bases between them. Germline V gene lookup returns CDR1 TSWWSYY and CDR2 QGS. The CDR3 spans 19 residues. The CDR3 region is CALGSSAPLLGRPRFKLIF. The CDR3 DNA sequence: TGTGCTCTTGGGTCATCCGCCCCCCTACTGGGACGACCTCGTTTTAAGCTCATCTTT.

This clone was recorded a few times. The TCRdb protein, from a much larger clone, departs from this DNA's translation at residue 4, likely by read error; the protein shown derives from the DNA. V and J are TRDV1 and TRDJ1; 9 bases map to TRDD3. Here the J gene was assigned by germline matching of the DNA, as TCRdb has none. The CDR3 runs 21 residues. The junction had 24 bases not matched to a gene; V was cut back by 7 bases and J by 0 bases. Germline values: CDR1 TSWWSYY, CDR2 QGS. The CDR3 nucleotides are TGTGCTCTTGAGCTCCTTCCTGACGTACTGGGGGACCAACCTAACACCGATAAACTCATCTTT. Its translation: CALELLPDVLGDQPNTDKLIF.

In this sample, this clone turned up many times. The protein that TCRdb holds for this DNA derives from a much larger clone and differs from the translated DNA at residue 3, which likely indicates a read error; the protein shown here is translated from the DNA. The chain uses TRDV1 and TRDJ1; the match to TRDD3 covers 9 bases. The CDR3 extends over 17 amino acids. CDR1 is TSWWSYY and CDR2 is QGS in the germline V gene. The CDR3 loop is CAHGEYLGDLYTDKLIF. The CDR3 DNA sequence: TGTGCTCATGGGGAATATCTGGGGGATCTATACACCGATAAACTCATCTTT.

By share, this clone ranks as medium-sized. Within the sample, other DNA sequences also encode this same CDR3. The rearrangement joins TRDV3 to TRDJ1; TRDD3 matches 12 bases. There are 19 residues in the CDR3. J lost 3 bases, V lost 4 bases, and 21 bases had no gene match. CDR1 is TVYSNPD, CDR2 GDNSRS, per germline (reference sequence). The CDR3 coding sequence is TGTGCCTCATGTAAGCGGGGGGGCTGGGGGATACGTGGCTCCGATAAACTCATCTTT. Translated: CASCKRGGWGIRGSDKLIF. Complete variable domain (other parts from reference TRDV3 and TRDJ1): CDKVTQSSPDQTVASGSEVVLLCTYDTVYSNPDLFWYRIRPDYSFQFVFYGDNSRSEGADFTQGRFSVKHILTQKAFHLVISPVRTEDSATYYCASCKRGGWGIRGSDKLIFGKGTRVTVEP.

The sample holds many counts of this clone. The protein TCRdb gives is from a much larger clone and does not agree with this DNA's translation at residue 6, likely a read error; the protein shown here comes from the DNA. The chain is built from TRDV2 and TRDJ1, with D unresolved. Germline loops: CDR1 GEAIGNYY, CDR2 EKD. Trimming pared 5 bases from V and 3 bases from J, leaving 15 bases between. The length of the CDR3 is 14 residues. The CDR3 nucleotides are TGTGCCTGTGGGGACTTTGGGACACCCGATAAACTCATCTTT. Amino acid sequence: CACGDFGTPDKLIF.

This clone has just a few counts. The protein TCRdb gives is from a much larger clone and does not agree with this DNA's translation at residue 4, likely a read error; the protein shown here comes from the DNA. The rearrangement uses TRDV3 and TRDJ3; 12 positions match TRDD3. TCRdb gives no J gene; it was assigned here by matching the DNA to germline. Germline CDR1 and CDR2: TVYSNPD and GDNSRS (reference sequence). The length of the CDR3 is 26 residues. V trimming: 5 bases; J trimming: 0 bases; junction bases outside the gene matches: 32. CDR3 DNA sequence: TGTGCCCCCTTGGTATTCCGCGCCAGCCAGCGTACTGGGGGATACCCCCTCTCCTGGGACACCCGACAGATGTTTTTC. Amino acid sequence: CAPLVFRASQRTGGYPLSWDTRQMFF.

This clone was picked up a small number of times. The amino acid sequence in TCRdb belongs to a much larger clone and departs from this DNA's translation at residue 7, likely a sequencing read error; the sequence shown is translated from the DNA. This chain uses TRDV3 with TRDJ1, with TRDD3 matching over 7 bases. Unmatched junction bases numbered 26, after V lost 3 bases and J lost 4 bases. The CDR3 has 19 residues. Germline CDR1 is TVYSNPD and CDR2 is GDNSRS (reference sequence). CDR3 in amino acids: CALPPLPRGWGLSLDKLIF. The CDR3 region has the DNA TGTGCCTTGCCCCCCCTCCCACGAGGCTGGGGGCTATCCCTCGATAAACTCATCTTT. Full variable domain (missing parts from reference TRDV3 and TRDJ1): CDKVTQSSPDQTVASGSEVVLLCTYDTVYSNPDLFWYRIRPDYSFQFVFYGDNSRSEGADFTQGRFSVKHILTQKAFHLVISPVRTEDSATYYCALPPLPRGWGLSLDKLIFGKGTRVTVEP.

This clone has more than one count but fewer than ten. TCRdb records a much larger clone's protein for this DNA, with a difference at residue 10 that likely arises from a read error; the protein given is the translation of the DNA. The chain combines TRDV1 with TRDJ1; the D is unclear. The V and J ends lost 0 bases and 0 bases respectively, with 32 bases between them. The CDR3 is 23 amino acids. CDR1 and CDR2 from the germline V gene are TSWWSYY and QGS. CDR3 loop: CALGELASTHRLYVWTYTDKLIF. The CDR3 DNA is TGTGCTCTTGGGGAACTAGCATCCACTCACCGGCTTTACGTCTGGACGTACACCGATAAACTCATCTTT.

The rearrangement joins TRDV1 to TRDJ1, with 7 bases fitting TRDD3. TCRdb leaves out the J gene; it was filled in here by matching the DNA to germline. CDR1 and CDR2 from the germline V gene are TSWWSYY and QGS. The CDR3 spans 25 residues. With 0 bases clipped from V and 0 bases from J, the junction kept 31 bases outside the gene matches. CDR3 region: CALGELTPYTTFWGGTPDYTDKLIF. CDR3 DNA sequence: TGTGCTCTTGGGGAACTTACACCCTATACTACGTTCTGGGGGGGGACCCCGGATTACACCGATAAACTCATCTTT.

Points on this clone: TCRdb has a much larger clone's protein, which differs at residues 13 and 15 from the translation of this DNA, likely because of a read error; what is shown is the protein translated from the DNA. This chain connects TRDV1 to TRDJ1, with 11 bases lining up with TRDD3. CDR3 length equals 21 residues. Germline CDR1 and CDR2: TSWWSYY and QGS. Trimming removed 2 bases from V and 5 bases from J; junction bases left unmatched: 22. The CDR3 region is CALGEFTAVLGDIVIMDKLIF. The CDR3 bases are TGTGCTCTTGGGGAATTCACGGCGGTACTGGGGGATATTGTCATCATGGATAAACTCATCTTT.

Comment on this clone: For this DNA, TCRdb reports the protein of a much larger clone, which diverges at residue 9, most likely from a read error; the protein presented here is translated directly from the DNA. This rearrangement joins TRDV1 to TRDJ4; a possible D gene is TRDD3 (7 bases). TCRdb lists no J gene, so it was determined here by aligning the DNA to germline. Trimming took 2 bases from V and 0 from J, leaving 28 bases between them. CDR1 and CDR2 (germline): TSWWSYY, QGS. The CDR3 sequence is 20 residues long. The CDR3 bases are TGTGCTCTTGGGGAATGCTACCAACCGGGGGATCCAAGAAATACCAGACCCCTGATCTTT. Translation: CALGECYQPGDPRNTRPLIF.

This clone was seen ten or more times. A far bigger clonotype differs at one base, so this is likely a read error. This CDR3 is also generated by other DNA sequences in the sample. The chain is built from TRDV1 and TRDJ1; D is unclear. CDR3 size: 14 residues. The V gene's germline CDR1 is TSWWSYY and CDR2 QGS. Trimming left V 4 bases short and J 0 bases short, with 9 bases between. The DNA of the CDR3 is TGTGCTCTTGGGGCACCCAAGAACACCGATAAACTCATCTTT. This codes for CALGAPKNTDKLIF.

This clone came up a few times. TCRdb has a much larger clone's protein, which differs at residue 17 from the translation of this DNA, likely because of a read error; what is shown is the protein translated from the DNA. The CDR3 loop is CALGERPRATLGGHTDLTDKLIF. The CDR3 region has the DNA TGTGCTCTTGGGGAACGTCCGAGGGCTACACTGGGGGGACACACCGACCTAACCGATAAACTCATCTTT. The genes are TRDV1 and TRDJ1; TRDD3 matches 8 bases. The J gene, left out of TCRdb, was set here by checking the DNA against germline. With 1 base clipped from V and 2 bases from J, the junction kept 27 bases outside the gene matches. Germline assignment: CDR1 TSWWSYY and CDR2 QGS. CDR3 length equals 23 residues.

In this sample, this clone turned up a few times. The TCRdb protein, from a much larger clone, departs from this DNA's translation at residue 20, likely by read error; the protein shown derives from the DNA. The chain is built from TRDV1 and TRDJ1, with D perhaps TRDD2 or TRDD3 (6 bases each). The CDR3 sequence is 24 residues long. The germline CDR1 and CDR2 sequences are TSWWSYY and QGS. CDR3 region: CAIGETGLPKRGGDPPINTEKLIF. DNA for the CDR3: TGTGCTATTGGGGAAACGGGCCTTCCCAAACGTGGAGGGGATCCACCCATAAACACCGAGAAACTCATCTTT.

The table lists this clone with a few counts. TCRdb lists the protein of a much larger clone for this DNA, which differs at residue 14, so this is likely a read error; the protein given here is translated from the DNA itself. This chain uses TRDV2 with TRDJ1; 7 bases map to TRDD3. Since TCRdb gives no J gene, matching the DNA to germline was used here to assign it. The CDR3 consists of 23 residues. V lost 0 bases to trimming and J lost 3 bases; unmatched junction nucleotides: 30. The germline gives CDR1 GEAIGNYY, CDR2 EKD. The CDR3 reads CACDTVQNLGVLGNTREPDKLIF. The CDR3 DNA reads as TGTGCCTGTGACACCGTCCAAAATTTAGGAGTACTGGGGAATACGCGGGAACCCGATAAACTCATCTTT.

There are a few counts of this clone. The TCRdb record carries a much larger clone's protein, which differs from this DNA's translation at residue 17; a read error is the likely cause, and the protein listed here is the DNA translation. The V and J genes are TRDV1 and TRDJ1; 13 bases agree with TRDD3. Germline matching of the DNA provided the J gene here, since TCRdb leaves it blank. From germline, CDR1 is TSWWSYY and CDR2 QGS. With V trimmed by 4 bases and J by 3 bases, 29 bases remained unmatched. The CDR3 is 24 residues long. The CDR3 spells CALGARLPTNKLGDTEARSDKLIF. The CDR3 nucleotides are TGTGCTCTTGGGGCCCGCCTTCCTACCAATAAACTGGGGGATACGGAGGCCAGATCCGATAAACTCATCTTT.

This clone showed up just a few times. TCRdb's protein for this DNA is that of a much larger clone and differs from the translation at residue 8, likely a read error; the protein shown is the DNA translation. Here the CDR3 reads CALGDPLLTRGYGPDKLIF. In DNA, the CDR3 is TGTGCTCTTGGGGACCCCCTTCTTACTAGGGGATACGGACCCGATAAACTCATCTTT. The rearrangement joins TRDV1 to TRDJ1, with 9 nucleotides matching TRDD3. Germline-derived CDR1 and CDR2 are TSWWSYY and QGS. The CDR3 consists of 19 residues. Germline trimming cut 3 bases from V and 3 bases from J; bases unmatched to any gene: 17.

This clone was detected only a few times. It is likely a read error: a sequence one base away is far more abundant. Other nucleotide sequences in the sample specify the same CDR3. This chain's CDR3 is CACDTVVLGDKPLYYTDKLIF. In nucleotides, the CDR3 is TGTGCCTGTGACACCGTTGTACTGGGGGATAAACCCCTTTACTACACCGATAAACTCATCTTT. V usage is TRDV2 and J usage is TRDJ1; the match to TRDD3 covers 11 bases. Because TCRdb records no J gene, it was assigned here through a match of the DNA to germline. From germline, CDR1 is GEAIGNYY and CDR2 EKD. V gave up 0 bases and J gave up 0 bases; unmatched junction bases: 17. This CDR3 contains 21 residues.

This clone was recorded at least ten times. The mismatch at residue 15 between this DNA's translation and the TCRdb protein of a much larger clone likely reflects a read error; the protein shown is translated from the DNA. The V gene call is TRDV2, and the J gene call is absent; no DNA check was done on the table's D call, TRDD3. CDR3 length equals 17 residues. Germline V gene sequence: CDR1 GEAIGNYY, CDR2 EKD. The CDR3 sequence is CACDPPPHWGMTAQPFF. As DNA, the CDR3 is TGTGCCTGTGACCCCCCTCCACACTGGGGGATGACAGCACAACCCTTCTTT.

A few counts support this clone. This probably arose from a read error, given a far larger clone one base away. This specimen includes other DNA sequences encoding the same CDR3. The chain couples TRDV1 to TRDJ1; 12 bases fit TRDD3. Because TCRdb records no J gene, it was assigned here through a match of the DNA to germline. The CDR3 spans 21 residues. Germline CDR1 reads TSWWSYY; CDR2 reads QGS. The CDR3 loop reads CALGDFRLLLLTGGYRDKLIF. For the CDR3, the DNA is TGCGCTCTTGGGGATTTCCGTCTACTCCTTCTAACTGGGGGATACCGCGATAAACTCATCTTT.

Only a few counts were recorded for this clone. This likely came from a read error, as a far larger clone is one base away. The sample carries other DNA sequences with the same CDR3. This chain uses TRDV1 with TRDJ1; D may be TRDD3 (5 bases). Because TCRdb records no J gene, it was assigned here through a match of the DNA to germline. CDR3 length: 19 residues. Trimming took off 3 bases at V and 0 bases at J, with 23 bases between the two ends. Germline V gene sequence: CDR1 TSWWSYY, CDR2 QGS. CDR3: CALGEPLVLGELNTDKLIF. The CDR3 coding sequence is TGTGCTCTTGGGGAGCCCCTCGTCTTAGGGGAACTCAACACCGATAAACTCATCTTT.

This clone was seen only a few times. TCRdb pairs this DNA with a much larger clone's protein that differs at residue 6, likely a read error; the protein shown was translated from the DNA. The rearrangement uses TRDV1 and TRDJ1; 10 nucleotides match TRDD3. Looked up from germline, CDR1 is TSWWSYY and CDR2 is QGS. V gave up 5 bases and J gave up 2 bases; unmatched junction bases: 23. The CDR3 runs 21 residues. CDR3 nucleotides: TGTGCTCTTGGGCCGTCTCCACCTGTACTGGGGGATTGGTTCTGGACCGATAAACTCATCTTT. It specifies CALGPSPPVLGDWFWTDKLIF.